Shown below are 18 T cell receptor beta chains from a single sample sequenced in a study of blood T cell repertoires in COVID-19. Assay: immunoSEQ multiplex PCR; the TCRdb copy retains only in-frame clones and omits some. The repertoire has roughly 250,000 clones, 75% to 90% of them found once; the top ten carry around an eighth. Sample: peripheral blood. These receptors came from a woman aged 55-75 years with active or convalescent COVID-19.

This clone was observed a handful of times. Other DNA sequences in this sample translate to the same CDR3. V gene TRBV9 combines with J gene TRBJ1-5; maybe TRBD1 (5 bases). The germline V and J ends were trimmed by 0 bases and 6 bases, with 13 bases remaining between them. The germline V gene has CDR1 SGDLS and CDR2 YYNGEE. This CDR3 spans 15 amino acids. CDR3 in DNA: TGTGCCAGCAGCGTAGGAAGCAGGGAAGGTCAGCCCCAGCATTTT. It codes for CASSVGSREGQPQHF.

The chain has TRBV7-3 and TRBJ2-3; 8 positions match TRBD2. The CDR3 has 16 residues. V lost 1 base to trimming and J lost 2 bases; unmatched junction nucleotides: 5. The germline CDR1 and CDR2 sequences are SGHTA and FQGTGA. The CDR3 nucleotides are TGTGCCAGCAGCTTAATCGGCGGGGGGCTCACAGATACGCAGTATTTT. Encoded protein: CASSLIGGGLTDTQYF. The complete variable domain, with remaining parts taken from reference TRBV7-3 and TRBJ2-3, reads GAGVSQTPSNKVTEKGKYVELRCDPISGHTALYWYRQSLGQGPEFLIYFQGTGAADDSGLPNDRFFAVRPEGSVSTLKIQRTERGDSAVYLCASSLIGGGLTDTQYFGPGTRLTVL.

This clone was recorded a few times. The genes are TRBV11-2 and TRBJ1-2, with no clear D. V was cut by 1 base and J by 4 bases, with 10 bases left in between. Germline CDR1 is SGHAT and CDR2 is FQNNGV. The CDR3 has 14 amino acids. The CDR3 reads CASSLAQEGYGYTF. In DNA, the CDR3 is TGTGCCAGCAGCTTAGCTCAGGAAGGCTATGGCTACACCTTC.

The CDR3 coding sequence is TGTGCCAGCAGCCAAGATCGGGACAGCTTCTCTGGAAACACCATATATTTT. Its protein is CASSQDRDSFSGNTIYF. The rearrangement joins TRBV4-2 to TRBJ1-3; 7 bases fit TRBD1. This CDR3 spans 17 amino acids. Losses at the gene ends were 0 bases for V and 0 bases for J; bases not matched to a gene: 5. Germline CDR1 is LGHNA and CDR2 is YNFKEQ.

This clone was picked up one time. The chain couples TRBV9 to TRBJ1-2; 7 bases map to TRBD1. Germline-derived CDR1 and CDR2 are SGDLS and YYNGEE. This CDR3 has 14 amino acids. V dropped 0 bases and J dropped 6; count of bases not matched to a gene: 5. CDR3 protein: CASSVAAGGDGYTF. The CDR3 nucleotides are TGTGCCAGCAGCGTAGCGGCAGGGGGAGATGGCTACACCTTC.

The rearrangement links TRBV28 to TRBJ1-2; TRBD1 agrees at 9 bases. Germline V gives CDR1 MDHEN, CDR2 SYDVKM. The V segment lost 5 bases and the J segment 6 bases; nucleotides outside the gene matches: 4. There are 13 residues in the CDR3. The CDR3 nucleotides are TGTGCCAGCAGTCGCCGGGACAGGGATGGCTACACCTTC. Its translation: CASSRRDRDGYTF.

For the CDR3, the DNA is TGTGCCAGCAGCCTCGAGGCCACTGAAGCTTTCTTT. The encoded protein is CASSLEATEAFF. The rearrangement uses TRBV7-9 and TRBJ1-1; D is undetermined. Germline V gene lookup returns CDR1 SEHNR and CDR2 FQNEAQ (reference sequence). The CDR3 loop spans 12 amino acids. V was trimmed by 5 bases and J by 4 bases, leaving 8 bases between them.

The chain couples TRBV10-3 to TRBJ1-2, with D maybe TRBD1 (6 bases). The CDR3 is 16 amino acids. The germline V gene encodes CDR1 ENHRY and CDR2 SYGVKD. V lost 2 bases, J lost 7 bases, and 20 bases lay in between. CDR3 sequence (DNA): TGTGCCATCAGTGAGAGGGGGGGAAAGGGGATCTCTGGCTACACCTTC. This gives the protein CAISERGGKGISGYTF.

This chain uses TRBV9 with TRBJ2-1; 7 nucleotides align to TRBD1. Germline CDR1 and CDR2: SGDLS and YYNGEE. The CDR3 extends over 14 amino acids. V gave up 4 bases and J gave up 4 bases; unmatched junction bases: 5. The CDR3 DNA is TGTGCCAGCAGCAAACGGACAGGATACAATGAGCAGTTCTTC. It specifies CASSKRTGYNEQFF. Using reference TRBV9 and TRBJ2-1 for the parts outside the CDR3, the full variable domain is DSGVTQTPKHLITATGQRVTLRCSPRSGDLSVYWYQQSLDQGLQFLIQYYNGEERAKGNILERFSAQQFPDLHSELNLSSLELGDSALYFCASSKRTGYNEQFFGPGTRLTVL.

The rearrangement uses TRBV6-5 and TRBJ1-2, with D possibly TRBD1 on 6 matching bases. The length of the CDR3 is 14 residues. Trimming removed 6 bases at V and 4 bases at J, with 15 bases between. Germline-derived CDR1 and CDR2 are MNHEY and SVGAGI. CDR3 DNA sequence: TGTGCCAGCAGCATCCAGAGAGGGGGCTATGGCTACACCTTC. Residues: CASSIQRGGYGYTF.

The rearrangement uses TRBV18 and TRBJ1-2; D is undetermined. CDR1 and CDR2 (germline): KGHSH, LQKENI. The V end was cut by 2 bases, the J end by 4 bases, with 17 bases between. The CDR3 covers 16 residues. For the CDR3, the DNA is TGTGCCAGCTCACCAAATCGAGAGGGATTGGGCTATGGCTACACCTTC. Translating it yields CASSPNREGLGYGYTF. Supplemented by reference TRBV18 and TRBJ1-2, the full variable domain reads NAGVMQNPRHLVRRRGQEARLRCSPMKGHSHVYWYRQLPEEGLKFMVYLQKENIIDESGMPKERFSAEFPKEGPSILRIQQVVRGDSAAYFCASSPNREGLGYGYTFGSGTRLTVV.

The chain recombines TRBV2 with TRBJ2-3; 9 bases match TRBD2. The CDR3 length is 18 residues. Germline CDR1 reads SNHLY; CDR2 reads FYNNEI. Trimming at V came to 1 base and at J to 0 bases, leaving 8 bases not matched to a gene. The CDR3 DNA is TGTGCCAGCAGTGAAGTTAGCGGGGGTCACTCTAGCACAGATACGCAGTATTTT. Its protein product is CASSEVSGGHSSTDTQYF.

CDR3 amino acids: CASSLALSGNTIYF. The CDR3 nucleotides read TGTGCCAGCAGCTTAGCGCTATCTGGAAACACCATATATTTT. The rearrangement links TRBV7-6 to TRBJ1-3; D is unresolved. This CDR3 spans 14 amino acids. The V end lost 0 bases, the J end lost 1 base, and 4 bases lay between the germline ends. From germline, CDR1 is SGHVS and CDR2 FNYEAQ.

The chain is built from TRBV27 and TRBJ1-1, with 8 bases fitting TRBD1. Germline V gene lookup returns CDR1 MNHEY and CDR2 SMNVEV (reference sequence). This CDR3 region has 14 residues. Trimming removed 6 bases from V and 4 bases from J; junction bases left unmatched: 7. The CDR3 DNA sequence: TGTGCCAGCAGGTCCGCGGACAGGGTCACTGAAGCTTTCTTT. Amino acids: CASRSADRVTEAFF.

The rearrangement joins TRBV3-1 (or the pseudogene TRBV3-2) to TRBJ1-5; the D is unclear. The CDR3 runs to 14 residues. The V and J ends lost 0 bases and 7 bases respectively, with 10 bases between them. The germline gives CDR1 LGHDT, CDR2 YNNKEL (reference sequence). This chain's CDR3 is CASSQDADRQPQHF. In nucleotides, the CDR3 is TGTGCCAGCAGCCAAGATGCGGATCGACAGCCCCAGCATTTT.

This clone was detected only a few times. The chain employs TRBV20-1 and TRBJ1-2; D uncertain. V was clipped by 2 bases and J by 5 bases, with 6 bases between them. Germline V lookup: CDR1 DFQATT, CDR2 SNEGSKA (reference sequence). This CDR3 spans 11 amino acids. The CDR3 is CSARTVYGYTF. The CDR3 bases are TGCAGTGCTAGAACGGTTTATGGCTACACCTTC.

This chain links TRBV7-2 with TRBJ1-2; D gene ambiguous. V was cut by 4 bases and J by 5 bases, with 14 bases left in between. Germline V gene sequence: CDR1 SGHTA, CDR2 FQGNSA. CDR3 size: 14 residues. The CDR3, as DNA: TGTGCCAGCAGCTCCAGGCGCACAGCTTATGGCTACACCTTC. This translates into CASSSRRTAYGYTF.

Concerning this clone itself: Additional DNA sequences in this sample encode the identical CDR3. The rearrangement uses TRBV27 and TRBJ1-5; perhaps TRBD1 as D (5 bases). The CDR3 is made up of 13 amino acids. V was shortened by 3 bases and J by 5 bases, with 8 bases between the two germline ends. Germline V gene sequence: CDR1 MNHEY, CDR2 SMNVEV (reference sequence). The CDR3 reads CASSLSRDQPQHF. The CDR3 coding sequence is TGTGCCAGCAGTTTGTCCAGGGATCAGCCCCAGCATTTT.